The 3 T cell receptor beta chains below were found in one sample sequenced in a study of cytomegalovirus exposure and HLA in healthy donors. It was with 60 Vbeta and 13 Jbeta primers that the PCR ran. Clones were sequenced by immunoSEQ multiplex PCR, and TCRdb holds only the in-frame ones, with some missing. Among about 150,000 clones listed, around 80% were seen once. The sequencing sample was made of PBMCs. These receptors came from a boy younger than 10 in good health and CMV-seronegative.

The J gene is TRBJ2-5, the V gene TRBV7-8; tentatively, D is TRBD1 (5 bases). Germline V lookup: CDR1 SGHVS, CDR2 FQNEAQ. This CDR3 region has 15 residues. V lost 2 bases, J lost 5 bases, and 15 bases lay in between. This CDR3 is CASSLLDKALETQYF. For the CDR3, the DNA is TGTGCCAGCAGCTTACTGGACAAGGCGTTGGAGACCCAGTACTTC. Full variable domain (remainder filled in from reference TRBV7-8 and TRBJ2-5): GAGVSQSPRYKVAKRGQDVALRCDPISGHVSLFWYQQALGQGPEFLTYFQNEAQLDKSGLPSDRFFAERPEGSVSTLKIQRTQQEDSAVYLCASSLLDKALETQYFGPGTRLLVL.

This clone was seen a single time. V usage is TRBV1 and J usage is TRBJ2-3; the table's D call, TRBD2, has no DNA check behind it. TRBV1 is annotated as a pseudogene. CDR3 length: 19 residues. CDR3 in amino acids: CTSSAKKSGFGPDTDTQYF. CDR3 nucleotides: TGCACCAGCAGCGCCAAGAAGTCCGGGTTCGGCCCCGACACAGATACGCAGTATTTT.

This chain uses TRBV11-2 with TRBJ2-2; TRBD2 agrees at 14 bases. The CDR3 has 16 residues. In germline, CDR1 is SGHAT, CDR2 FQNNGV. J was trimmed by 6 bases and V by 3 bases; bases with no gene match: 3. CDR3 bases: TGTGCCAGCAGCTTCCGACTAGCGGGGGGGCCCGGGGAGCTGTTTTTT. Translating gives CASSFRLAGGPGELFF.